Listed below are T cell receptor beta chains from one sample, sequenced in a study of cytomegalovirus exposure and HLA in healthy donors. Assay used: immunoSEQ multiplex PCR; TCRdb lists only in-frame clones, some missing. The sample lists about 98,000 clones; about 90% were seen once. The sample was PBMCs. These receptors were taken from a young man in good health and CMV-seropositive. Each CDR3 is given with its conserved first and last residue. The order of the fields is V gene, J gene, clone size, D gene, CDR3 DNA, CDR3 protein. The D gene is left open where the match is weak. For some rows the clone size is stated as once, few or many, or as a class when expanded; others skip it.

V gene: TRBV19; J gene: TRBJ2-1; clone size: -; D gene: -; CDR3 DNA: TGTGCCAGCGCAGGGGCTTCCTACAATGAGCAGTTCTTC; CDR3 protein: CASAGASYNEQFF
V gene: TRBV29-1; J gene: TRBJ2-7; clone size: -; D gene: -; CDR3 DNA: TGCAGCGTTGGGGCCGGATCTAACGAGCAGTACTTC; CDR3 protein: CSVGAGSNEQYF
V gene: TRBV28; J gene: TRBJ1-2; clone size: -; D gene: -; CDR3 DNA: TGTGCCAGCAGTTCGGGACAAGAGGAAGGCTACACCTTC; CDR3 protein: CASSSGQEEGYTF
V gene: TRBV7-2; J gene: TRBJ2-2; clone size: -; D gene: TRBD1; CDR3 DNA: TGTGCCAGCAGCGCCACCCGGGACAGGGATAACACCGGGGAGCTGTTTTTT; CDR3 protein: CASSATRDRDNTGELFF
V gene: TRBV5-1; J gene: TRBJ2-5; clone size: -; D gene: TRBD2; CDR3 DNA: TGCGCCAGCAGCCCCCAACTAGCGGGGCTTGCAGAGACCCAGTACTTC; CDR3 protein: CASSPQLAGLAETQYF
V gene: TRBV5-8; J gene: TRBJ1-5; clone size: -; D gene: TRBD1; CDR3 DNA: TGTGCCAGCAGCTTGGGACAGGGGGCGATTGACAATCAGCCCCAGCATTTT; CDR3 protein: CASSLGQGAIDNQPQHF
V gene: TRBV6-6; J gene: TRBJ2-6; clone size: -; D gene: -; CDR3 DNA: TGTGCCAGCTCGGACATCTCTGGGGCCAACGTCCTGACTTTC; CDR3 protein: CASSDISGANVLTF
V gene: TRBV19; J gene: TRBJ2-7; clone size: -; D gene: TRBD2; CDR3 DNA: TGTGCCAGTAGTATAGCTGGCGGGAGGGCCTACGAGCAGTACTTC; CDR3 protein: CASSIAGGRAYEQYF
V gene: TRBV7-2; J gene: TRBJ1-5; clone size: few; D gene: -; CDR3 DNA: TGTGCCAGCAGCTTATCGGTGGTGCGCAATCAGCCCCAGCATTTT; CDR3 protein: CASSLSVVRNQPQHF
V gene: TRBV15; J gene: TRBJ2-1; clone size: -; D gene: TRBD1; CDR3 DNA: TGTGCCACCAGCAGAGATCATTCAGGGGGAGAGCAGTTCTTC; CDR3 protein: CATSRDHSGGEQFF
V gene: TRBV7-9; J gene: TRBJ2-7; clone size: few; D gene: -; CDR3 DNA: TGTGCCAGCAGCTTAGCTACAGACGAGCAGTACTTC; CDR3 protein: CASSLATDEQYF
V gene: TRBV15; J gene: TRBJ2-5; clone size: -; D gene: -; CDR3 DNA: TGTGCCACCAGCAGAGACATAACAGAAGAGACCCAGTACTTC; CDR3 protein: CATSRDITEETQYF
V gene: TRBV7-9; J gene: TRBJ2-7; clone size: -; D gene: -; CDR3 DNA: TGTGCCAGCAGCTTTTTGACATTCTACGAGCAGTACTTC; CDR3 protein: CASSFLTFYEQYF
V gene: TRBV6-6; J gene: TRBJ1-2; clone size: -; D gene: -; CDR3 DNA: TGTGCCAGCAGCCAGGGGCTCGGACAGCTCTATGGCTACACCTTC; CDR3 protein: CASSQGLGQLYGYTF
V gene: TRBV19; J gene: TRBJ2-7; clone size: once; D gene: -; CDR3 DNA: TGTGCCAGTAGCCAGGGTTGGGCCTACGAGCAGTACTTC; CDR3 protein: CASSQGWAYEQYF
V gene: TRBV5-5; J gene: TRBJ1-2; clone size: once; D gene: TRBD1; CDR3 DNA: TGTGCCAGCAGCCTACCTACAGGGGACAGGGGGGAGGGCTACACCTTC; CDR3 protein: CASSLPTGDRGEGYTF
V gene: TRBV15; J gene: TRBJ2-1; clone size: -; D gene: TRBD1; CDR3 DNA: TGTGCCACCAGCAGGGACAGGGCCTCCTACAATGAGCAGTTCTTC; CDR3 protein: CATSRDRASYNEQFF
V gene: TRBV19; J gene: TRBJ2-3; clone size: few; D gene: TRBD1; CDR3 DNA: TGTGCCAGTATCGGGGACAGGGGAGATACGCAGTATTTT; CDR3 protein: CASIGDRGDTQYF
V gene: TRBV29-1; J gene: TRBJ1-1; clone size: -; D gene: -; CDR3 DNA: TGCAGCGTTGAAAAGAGCATGAACACTGAAGCTTTCTTT; CDR3 protein: CSVEKSMNTEAFF
V gene: TRBV19; J gene: TRBJ2-6; clone size: few; D gene: -; CDR3 DNA: TGTGCCAGTAGTCCTACAGTTGCTGGGGCCAACGTCCTGACTTTC; CDR3 protein: CASSPTVAGANVLTF
V gene: TRBV18; J gene: TRBJ1-6; clone size: -; D gene: -; CDR3 DNA: TGTGCCAGCTCACCACTTTCATCAACCTATAATTCACCCCTCCACTTT; CDR3 protein: CASSPLSSTYNSPLHF
V gene: TRBV29-1; J gene: TRBJ2-3; clone size: -; D gene: -; CDR3 DNA: TGCAGCGTTGAAACGTTGGGCATCAAAGATACGCAGTATTTT; CDR3 protein: CSVETLGIKDTQYF
V gene: TRBV9; J gene: TRBJ2-3; clone size: -; D gene: TRBD2; CDR3 DNA: TGTGCCAGCAGCCCCCGACTAGCGGGAGCAAGGGATACGCAGTATTTT; CDR3 protein: CASSPRLAGARDTQYF
V gene: TRBV19; J gene: TRBJ1-4; clone size: -; D gene: TRBD1; CDR3 DNA: TGTGCCAGTAGTATGGGACAGGCGGTTTCGGGACTGTTTTTT; CDR3 protein: CASSMGQAVSGLFF
V gene: TRBV2; J gene: TRBJ2-5; clone size: -; D gene: TRBD1; CDR3 DNA: TGTGCGACACAGGGGGCTGGAGAGACCCAGTACTTC; CDR3 protein: CATQGAGETQYF
V gene: TRBV4-3; J gene: TRBJ1-5; clone size: -; D gene: -; CDR3 DNA: TGCGCCAGCAGCCCCGGTTGGGGCCAGCCCCAGCATTTT; CDR3 protein: CASSPGWGQPQHF
V gene: TRBV7-2; J gene: TRBJ2-4; clone size: -; D gene: -; CDR3 DNA: TGTGCCAGCAGCCAAGGGGGGGGTACCCAAAACATTCAGTACTTC; CDR3 protein: CASSQGGGTQNIQYF
V gene: TRBV19; J gene: TRBJ1-1; clone size: -; D gene: -; CDR3 DNA: TGTGCCAGTAGTATTGGTTTTCGGGTTTCTGAAGCTTTCTTT; CDR3 protein: CASSIGFRVSEAFF
V gene: TRBV11-2; J gene: TRBJ2-1; clone size: -; D gene: TRBD2; CDR3 DNA: TGTGCCAGCAGCTCAACTAGCGGGGGATCCTACAATGAGCAGTTCTTC; CDR3 protein: CASSSTSGGSYNEQFF
V gene: TRBV6-6; J gene: TRBJ1-1; clone size: -; D gene: -; CDR3 DNA: TGTGCCAGCAGAGACACCACTGAAGCTTTCTTT; CDR3 protein: CASRDTTEAFF
V gene: TRBV6-1; J gene: TRBJ1-4; clone size: -; D gene: -; CDR3 DNA: TGTGCCAGCAGTAAACAGGGAGCGGACGAAAAACTGTTTTTT; CDR3 protein: CASSKQGADEKLFF
V gene: TRBV7-2; J gene: TRBJ2-3; clone size: once; D gene: TRBD2; CDR3 DNA: TGTGCCAGCAGCTTAGCGGGGCTAGCGGGAGGGCCGGTAGATACGCAGTATTTT; CDR3 protein: CASSLAGLAGGPVDTQYF
V gene: TRBV6-5; J gene: TRBJ1-1; clone size: -; D gene: -; CDR3 DNA: TGTGCCAGCATGACCTTTGGAGGGAACGCTGAAGCTTTCTTT; CDR3 protein: CASMTFGGNAEAFF
V gene: TRBV7-7; J gene: TRBJ2-3; clone size: -; D gene: -; CDR3 DNA: TGTGCCAGCAGCTTACACAACAGGGGGGGAACAGATACGCAGTATTTT; CDR3 protein: CASSLHNRGGTDTQYF
V gene: TRBV7-3; J gene: TRBJ2-5; clone size: -; D gene: -; CDR3 DNA: TGTGCCAGCAGCCAGGGGTGGCAAGAGACCCAGTACTTC; CDR3 protein: CASSQGWQETQYF